This paragraph covers one TCR beta chain sequence. The antigen it recognizes is unknown. No much larger clone exists at a distance of one base, and base qualities are not known. This entry belongs to a study of blood T cell repertoires in COVID-19 (TCRdb year 2020). With regard to the full study: Collaborator samples came from the United States, Italy and Spain and covered acute and convalescent phases of COVID-19. Nearly every sample came with metadata listing a de-identified subject ID, COVID-19 status, age in years and sex. Where available, HLA class I and class II types were obtained from metadata supplied by the sample provider rather than from assay-based typing. A freely available public database, intended as a resource for researchers studying the immune response to SARS-CoV-2, is where the repertoires were released. The samples were drawn from two sources: the first 160 participants of the ongoing ImmuneRACE study, and over 950 subjects contributed by 6 global collaborators. The prospective study material was composed of cDNA or gDNA derived from T cells, B-cell-depleted T cells, or PBMCs. Deeply sampled blood TCRbeta repertoires from subjects exposed to, actively infected with, or recovered from COVID-19 were included in the dataset. What the work shows at the level of the full study, not this receptor alone: How much clinical and demographic metadata was included differed by source and by participant, and the metadata was provided uncurated.

TCRbeta CDR3 regions were amplified from genomic DNA using the immunoSEQ Assay, a bias-controlled multiplex PCR. On the authors' methods: Within the assay, amplification of reference gene primers was used to estimate how many nucleated cells each sample contained. Sequence reads were collapsed and filtered to measure the absolute abundance of every unique TCRbeta CDR3 rearrangement. For each sample, productive Simpson clonality was calculated as the square root of Simpson's diversity index over productive rearrangements. TCRdb limited this immuneACCESS table to in-frame rearrangements with V and J called. A share of clones is missing; checked studies link under half to unresolved V genes, and the rest is unexplained. For V, J and clone size, that table is used; D and trimming come from the DNA. This sample gives under 300,000 clones in total; less than 85% of them show up just once. The top ten clones comprise roughly 1.5% of the sample.

The CDR3 spans 16 residues, from the cysteine through the phenylalanine. Only CDR3 DNA remains: 48 bases, in frame from the first base. The germline V gene supplies CDR1 KGHSH and CDR2 LQKENI. The germline V end is reduced by 3 bases and the J end by 10 bases; junction bases left unmatched: 10. At one collaborating source in Seattle, patients were enrolled during active infection and were followed longitudinally through the course of disease. Whole blood was collected in K2EDTA tubes by collaborating institutions according to the institutions' own protocols. For TCRbeta analysis, collaborators shipped samples as frozen whole blood, isolated PBMCs, or DNA extracted from either of those sample types.

This receptor was obtained from a human donor with COVID-19, enrolled during active disease. The donor label of this sample is uncertain. The chain employs TRBV18 and TRBJ1-6; 9 nucleotides in the junction match TRBD1. The sample was peripheral blood. CDR3 reads: CASSPRDRDARSPLHF. The DNA sequence is as follows: TGTGCCAGCTCACCGCGGGACAGGGATGCGAGATCACCCCTCCACTTT.